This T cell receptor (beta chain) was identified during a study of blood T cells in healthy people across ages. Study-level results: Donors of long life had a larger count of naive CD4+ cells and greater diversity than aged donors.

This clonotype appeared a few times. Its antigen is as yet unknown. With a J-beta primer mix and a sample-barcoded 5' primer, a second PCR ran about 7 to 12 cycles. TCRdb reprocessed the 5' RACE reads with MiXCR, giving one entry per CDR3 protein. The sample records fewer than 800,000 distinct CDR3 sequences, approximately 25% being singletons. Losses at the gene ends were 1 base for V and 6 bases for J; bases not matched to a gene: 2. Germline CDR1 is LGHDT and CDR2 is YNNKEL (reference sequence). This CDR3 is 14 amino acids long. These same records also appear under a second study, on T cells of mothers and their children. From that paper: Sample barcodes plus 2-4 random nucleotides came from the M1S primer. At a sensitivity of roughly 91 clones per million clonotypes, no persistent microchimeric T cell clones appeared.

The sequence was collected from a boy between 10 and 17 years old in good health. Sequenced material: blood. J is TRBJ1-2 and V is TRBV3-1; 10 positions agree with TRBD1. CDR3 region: CASSQGTGGNGYTF. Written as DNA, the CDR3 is TGTGCCAGCAGCCAAGGGACAGGGGGAAATGGCTACACCTTC.